Listed below are T cell receptor beta chains from one sample, sequenced in a study of blood T cell repertoires in COVID-19. The repertoire was sequenced with immunoSEQ multiplex PCR; TCRdb's copy has only in-frame clones and lacks some. The table shows 85,000 to 100,000 clones, with about 86% occurring only once. Sequenced input: peripheral blood. The receptors derive from a man aged 45 to 65 with COVID-19, enrolled during active disease. CDR3s include the opening cysteine and the closing phenylalanine or tryptophan.

>14|TRBV18
CASSPLGSGEKLFF
>15|TRBV6-1
CASSKPGTGVQPQHF
>15|TRBV10-3
CAISDRTSGGSEQFF
>14|TRBV30
CAWDLQGAGNTIYF
>15|TRBV7-2
CASSVRGASYNEQFF
>15|TRBV4-1
CASSQVPGSGGELFF
>15|TRBV5-1
CASSVTGNSGNTIYF
>15|TRBV3-1/TRBV3-2
CASSQDPGYSWEQYF
>17|TRBV28
CASRTRQTFPNRHEQYF
>14|TRBV7-8
CASSYRTGPHEQYF
>15|TRBV4-2
CASSQGPGENEKLFF
>15|TRBV19
CASSLQGRVYNEQFF
>12|TRBV18
CASSDWGNEQYF
>15|TRBV9
CASSVGQGATYGYTF
>12|TRBV27
CASRPAGGVWYF
>13|TRBV28
CASSLPPGYEQYF
>14|TRBV9
CASSVAGLGYGYTF
>13|TRBV30
CAWSGGRSQPQHF
>12|TRBV7-9
CASSLVRNEQFF
>16|TRBV14
CASSPRDRRRTYEQYF
>16|TRBV2
CASSLGSGLAGVKQFF
>14|TRBV6-1
CASSEVLGDSGYTF
>14|TRBV7-3
CASSLSGQGYGYTF
>15|TRBV10-3
CAISVGQTADSGYTF
>15|TRBV27
CASSYTGPRMSEAFF
>17|TRBV18
CASSPGQGPITNYGYTF
>16|TRBV5-5
CASTPGTGANTGELFF
>14|TRBV5-1
CASSLTGGDSPLHF
>15|TRBV11-2
CASTSSGGIFETQYF
>14|TRBV5-4
CASSLMGSGQPQHF
>13|TRBV12-3/TRBV12-4
CASSLTVNQPQHF
>16|TRBV19
CASSSHLNLGVYGYTF
>14|TRBV5-4
CASSLDLASGTQYF
>15|TRBV6-5
CASTRGETYNSPLHF
>13|TRBV28
CASSFPNSYEQYF
>14|TRBV5-1
CASSLAVRNTEAFF
>17|TRBV5-4
CASSRGTGGGGNEKLFF
>13|TRBV25-1
CASRGQLTYEQYF
>13|TRBV19
CASHRGLNTEAFF